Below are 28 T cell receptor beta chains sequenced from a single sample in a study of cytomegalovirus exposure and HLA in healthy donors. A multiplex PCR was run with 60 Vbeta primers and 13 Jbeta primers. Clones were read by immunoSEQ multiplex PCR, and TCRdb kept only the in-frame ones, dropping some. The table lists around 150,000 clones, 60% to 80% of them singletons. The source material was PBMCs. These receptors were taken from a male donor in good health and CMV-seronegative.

CDR3 sequence reads: CASSFGSQETQYF. The CDR3 bases are TGTGCCAGCAGCTTCGGTTCTCAAGAGACCCAGTACTTC. This chain joins TRBV7-3 and TRBJ2-5; unclear D gene. Germline V gene data show CDR1 as SGHTA and CDR2 as FQGTGA. Trimming removed 3 bases at V and 2 bases at J, with 7 bases between. This CDR3 is 13 amino acids long.

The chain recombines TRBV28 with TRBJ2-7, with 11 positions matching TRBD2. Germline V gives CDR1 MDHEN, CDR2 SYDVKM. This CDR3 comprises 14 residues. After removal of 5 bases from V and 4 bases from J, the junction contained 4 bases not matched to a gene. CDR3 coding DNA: TGTGCCAGCAGTATGACTAGCGGGAAATACGAGCAGTACTTC. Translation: CASSMTSGKYEQYF.

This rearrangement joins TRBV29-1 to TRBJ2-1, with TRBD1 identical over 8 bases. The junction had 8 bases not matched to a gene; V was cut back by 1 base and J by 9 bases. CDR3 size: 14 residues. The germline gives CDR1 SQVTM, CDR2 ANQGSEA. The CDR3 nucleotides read TGCAGCGTTGAAGTCCCAACAGGGGGGATTGAGCAGTTCTTC. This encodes CSVEVPTGGIEQFF.

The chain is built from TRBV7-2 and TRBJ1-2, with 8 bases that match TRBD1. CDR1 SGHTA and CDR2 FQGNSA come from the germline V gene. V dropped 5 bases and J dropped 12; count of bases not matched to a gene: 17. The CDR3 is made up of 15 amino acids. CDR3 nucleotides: TGTGCCAGCAGCCCTAACCGGGGACAGGTCTCAATCAACACCTTC. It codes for CASSPNRGQVSINTF.

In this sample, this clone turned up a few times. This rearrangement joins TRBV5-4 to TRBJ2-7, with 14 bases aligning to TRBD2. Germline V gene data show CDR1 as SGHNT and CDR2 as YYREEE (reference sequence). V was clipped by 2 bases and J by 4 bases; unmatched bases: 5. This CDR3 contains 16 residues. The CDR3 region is CASSFGGTSGGYEQYF. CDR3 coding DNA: TGTGCCAGCAGCTTCGGCGGGACTAGCGGGGGTTACGAGCAGTACTTC.

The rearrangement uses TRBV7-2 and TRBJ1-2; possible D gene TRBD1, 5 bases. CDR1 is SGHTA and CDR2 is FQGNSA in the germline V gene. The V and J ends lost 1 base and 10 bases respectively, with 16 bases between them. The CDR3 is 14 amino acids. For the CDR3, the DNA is TGTGCCAGCAGCTTAGGCAGGGAAATTTTTGCCTACACCTTC. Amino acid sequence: CASSLGREIFAYTF. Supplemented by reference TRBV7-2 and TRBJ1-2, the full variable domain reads GAGVSQSPSNKVTEKGKDVELRCDPISGHTALYWYRQSLGQGLEFLIYFQGNSAPDKSGLPSDRFSAERTGGSVSTLTIQRTQQEDSAVYLCASSLGREIFAYTFGSGTRLTVV.

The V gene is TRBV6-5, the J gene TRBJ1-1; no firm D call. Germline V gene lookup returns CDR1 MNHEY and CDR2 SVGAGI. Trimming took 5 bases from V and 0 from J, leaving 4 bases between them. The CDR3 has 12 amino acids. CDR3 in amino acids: CASSRVNTEAFF. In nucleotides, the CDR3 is TGTGCCAGCAGTCGGGTGAACACTGAAGCTTTCTTT.

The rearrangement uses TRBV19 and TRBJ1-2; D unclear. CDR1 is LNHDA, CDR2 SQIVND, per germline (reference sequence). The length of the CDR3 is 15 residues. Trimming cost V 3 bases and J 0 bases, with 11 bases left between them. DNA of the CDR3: TGTGCCAGTAGTATCTCACAGATAGCTAACTATGGCTACACCTTC. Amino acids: CASSISQIANYGYTF.

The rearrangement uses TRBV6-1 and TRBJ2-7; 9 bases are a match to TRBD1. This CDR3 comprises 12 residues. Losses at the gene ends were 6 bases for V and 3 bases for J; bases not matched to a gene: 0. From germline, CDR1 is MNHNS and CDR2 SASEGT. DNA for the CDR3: TGTGCCAGCAGGGACAGGGGCTACGAGCAGTACTTC. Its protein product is CASRDRGYEQYF.

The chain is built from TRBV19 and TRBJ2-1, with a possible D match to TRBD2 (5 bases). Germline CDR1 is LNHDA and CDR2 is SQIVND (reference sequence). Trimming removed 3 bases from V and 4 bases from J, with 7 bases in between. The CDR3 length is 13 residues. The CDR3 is CASSIREYNEQFF. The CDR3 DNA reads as TGTGCCAGTAGTATCCGGGAATACAATGAGCAGTTCTTC.

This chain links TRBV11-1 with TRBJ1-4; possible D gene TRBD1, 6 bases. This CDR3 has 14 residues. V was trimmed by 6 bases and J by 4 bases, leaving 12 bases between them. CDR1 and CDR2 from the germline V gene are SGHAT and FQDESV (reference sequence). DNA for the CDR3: TGTGCCAGCAGTGACAGGACGGGTAATGAAAAACTGTTTTTT. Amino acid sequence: CASSDRTGNEKLFF.

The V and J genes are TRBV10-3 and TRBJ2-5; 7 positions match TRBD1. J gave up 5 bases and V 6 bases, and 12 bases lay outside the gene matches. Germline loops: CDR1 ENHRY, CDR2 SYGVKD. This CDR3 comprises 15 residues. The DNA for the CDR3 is TGTGCCATCAGCGCGACAGGGCCAGAGGTCGAGACCCAGTACTTC. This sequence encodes CAISATGPEVETQYF.

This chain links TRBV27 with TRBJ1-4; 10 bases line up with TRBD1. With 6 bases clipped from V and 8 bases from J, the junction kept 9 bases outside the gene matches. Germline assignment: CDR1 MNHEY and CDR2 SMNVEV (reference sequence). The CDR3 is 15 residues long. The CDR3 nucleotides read TGTGCCAGCAGGCCCGACAGGGGGCCTTTCGAAAAACTGTTTTTT. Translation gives CASRPDRGPFEKLFF.

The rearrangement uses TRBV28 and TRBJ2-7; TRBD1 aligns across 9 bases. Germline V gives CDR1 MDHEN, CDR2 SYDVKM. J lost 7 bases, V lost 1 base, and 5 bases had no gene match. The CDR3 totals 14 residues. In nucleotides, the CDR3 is TGTGCCAGCAGTTTATCGGACAGGGGAGGGGAGCAGTACTTC. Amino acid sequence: CASSLSDRGGEQYF.

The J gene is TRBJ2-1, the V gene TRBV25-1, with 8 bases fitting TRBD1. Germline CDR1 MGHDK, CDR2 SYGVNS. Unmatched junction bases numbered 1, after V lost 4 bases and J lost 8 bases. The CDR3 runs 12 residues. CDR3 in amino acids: CASSGDRHEQFF. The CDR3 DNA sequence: TGTGCCAGCAGTGGGGACAGGCATGAGCAGTTCTTC.

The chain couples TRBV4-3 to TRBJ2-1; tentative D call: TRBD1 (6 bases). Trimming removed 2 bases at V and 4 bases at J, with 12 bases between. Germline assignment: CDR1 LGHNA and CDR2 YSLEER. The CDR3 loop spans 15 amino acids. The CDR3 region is CASSQNTQGYNEQFF. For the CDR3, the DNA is TGCGCCAGCAGCCAAAACACACAGGGATACAATGAGCAGTTCTTC.

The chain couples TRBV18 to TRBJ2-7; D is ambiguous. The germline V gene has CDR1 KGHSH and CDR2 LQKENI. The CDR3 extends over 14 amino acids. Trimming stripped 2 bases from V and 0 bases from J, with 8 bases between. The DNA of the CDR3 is TGTGCCAGCTCACCAGCCAGCGACTCCTACGAGCAGTACTTC. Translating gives CASSPASDSYEQYF.

CDR3 DNA sequence: TGTGCCAGCAGCTTAGATCAAGGCGGGTCGGCCTTCACCGGGGAGCTGTTTTTT. Translated: CASSLDQGGSAFTGELFF. The chain employs TRBV11-2 and TRBJ2-2, with a tentative D call TRBD2 (5 bases). V gave up 0 bases and J gave up 4 bases, with 18 bases separating them. This CDR3 spans 18 amino acids. Germline lookup yields CDR1 SGHAT and CDR2 FQNNGV.

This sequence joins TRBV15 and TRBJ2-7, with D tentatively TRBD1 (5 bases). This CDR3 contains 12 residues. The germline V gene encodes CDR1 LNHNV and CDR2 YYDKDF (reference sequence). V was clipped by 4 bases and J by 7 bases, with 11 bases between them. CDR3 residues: CATSTRVGEQYF. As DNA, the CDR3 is TGTGCCACCAGCACCAGGGTCGGGGAGCAGTACTTC. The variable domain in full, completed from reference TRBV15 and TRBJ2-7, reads DAMVIQNPRYQVTQFGKPVTLSCSQTLNHNVMYWYQQKSSQAPKLLFHYYDKDFNNEADTPDNFQSRRPNTSFCFLDIRSPGLGDTAMYLCATSTRVGEQYFGPGTRLTVT.

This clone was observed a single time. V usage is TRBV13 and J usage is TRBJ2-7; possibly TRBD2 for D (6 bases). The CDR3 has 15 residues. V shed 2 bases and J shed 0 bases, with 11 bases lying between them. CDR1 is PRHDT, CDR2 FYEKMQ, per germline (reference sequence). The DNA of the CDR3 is TGTGCCAGCAGCTTAATCGGGGGAAGCTCCTACGAGCAGTACTTC. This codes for CASSLIGGSSYEQYF.

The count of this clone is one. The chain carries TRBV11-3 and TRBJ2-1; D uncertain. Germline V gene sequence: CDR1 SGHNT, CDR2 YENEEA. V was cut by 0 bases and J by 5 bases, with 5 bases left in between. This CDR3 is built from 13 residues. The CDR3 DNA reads TGTGCCAGCAGCTTAGATAGCAACAATGAGCAGTTCTTC. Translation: CASSLDSNNEQFF.

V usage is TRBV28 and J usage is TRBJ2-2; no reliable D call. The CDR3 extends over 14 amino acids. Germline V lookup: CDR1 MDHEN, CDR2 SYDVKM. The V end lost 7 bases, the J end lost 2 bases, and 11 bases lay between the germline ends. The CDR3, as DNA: TGTGCCAGCAAAGCGTCAGATAACACCGGGGAGCTGTTTTTT. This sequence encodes CASKASDNTGELFF.

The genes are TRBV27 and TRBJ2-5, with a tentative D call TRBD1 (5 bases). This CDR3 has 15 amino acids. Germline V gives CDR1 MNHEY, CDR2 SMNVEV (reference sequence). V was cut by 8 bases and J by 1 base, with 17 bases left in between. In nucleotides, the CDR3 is TGTGCCAGCTACGACCTCACAGGTTCCCAAGAGACCCAGTACTTC. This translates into CASYDLTGSQETQYF.

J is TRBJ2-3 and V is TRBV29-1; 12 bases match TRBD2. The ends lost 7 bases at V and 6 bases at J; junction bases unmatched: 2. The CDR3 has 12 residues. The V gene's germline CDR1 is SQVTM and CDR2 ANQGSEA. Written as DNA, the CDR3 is TGCAGCGGGGGACTAGCGGGTGATACGCAGTATTTT. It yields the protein CSGGLAGDTQYF.

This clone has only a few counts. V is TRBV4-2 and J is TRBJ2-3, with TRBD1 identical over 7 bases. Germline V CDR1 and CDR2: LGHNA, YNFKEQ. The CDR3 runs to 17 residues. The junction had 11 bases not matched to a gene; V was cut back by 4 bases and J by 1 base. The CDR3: CASSLDGVGTGTDTQYF. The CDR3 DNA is TGTGCCAGCAGCCTAGACGGAGTGGGGACAGGCACAGATACGCAGTATTTT.

Written as DNA, the CDR3 is TGTGCCAGCAGTCTTACACCGGGGGTTACTGAAGCTTTCTTT. It encodes CASSLTPGVTEAFF. This rearrangement joins TRBV9 to TRBJ1-1, with TRBD1 as a possible D gene (5 bases). This CDR3 is built from 14 residues. Deletions cut 5 bases from V and 5 bases from J, with 16 bases between. CDR1 is SGDLS and CDR2 is YYNGEE in the germline V gene.

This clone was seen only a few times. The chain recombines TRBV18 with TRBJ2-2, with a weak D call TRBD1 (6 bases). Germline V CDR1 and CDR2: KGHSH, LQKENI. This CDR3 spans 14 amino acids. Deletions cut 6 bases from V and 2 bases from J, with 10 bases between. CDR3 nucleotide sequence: TGTGCCAGCTCGCGACAGGATAACACCGGGGAGCTGTTTTTT. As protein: CASSRQDNTGELFF.

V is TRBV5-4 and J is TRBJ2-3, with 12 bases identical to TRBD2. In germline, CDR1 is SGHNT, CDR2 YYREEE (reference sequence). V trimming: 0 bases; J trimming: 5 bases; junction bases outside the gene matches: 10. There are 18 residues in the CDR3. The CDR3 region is CASSLGPRTSGVLDTQYF. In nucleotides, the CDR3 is TGTGCCAGCAGCTTGGGCCCTAGGACTAGCGGGGTTTTAGATACGCAGTATTTT.